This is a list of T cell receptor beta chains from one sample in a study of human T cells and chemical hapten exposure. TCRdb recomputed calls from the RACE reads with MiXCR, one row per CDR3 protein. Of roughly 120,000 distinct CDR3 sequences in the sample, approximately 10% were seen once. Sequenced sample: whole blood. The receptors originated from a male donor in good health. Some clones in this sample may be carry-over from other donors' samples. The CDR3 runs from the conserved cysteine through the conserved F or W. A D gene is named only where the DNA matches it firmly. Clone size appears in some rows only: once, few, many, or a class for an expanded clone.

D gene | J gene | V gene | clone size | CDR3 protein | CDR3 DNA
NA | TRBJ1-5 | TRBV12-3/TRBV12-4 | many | CASRSEGGGNQPQHF | TGTGCCAGCAGGAGCGAGGGGGGAGGCAATCAGCCCCAGCATTTT
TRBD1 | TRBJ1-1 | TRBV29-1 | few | CSGGTGGNTEAFF | TGCAGCGGGGGGACAGGGGGGAACACTGAAGCTTTCTTT
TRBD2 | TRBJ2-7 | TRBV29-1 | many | CSVKTSGRTYEQYF | TGCAGCGTTAAGACTAGCGGAAGGACCTACGAGCAGTACTTC
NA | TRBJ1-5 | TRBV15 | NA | CATSRDSGDLQPQHF | TGTGCCACCAGCAGAGATTCAGGGGACCTTCAGCCCCAGCATTTT
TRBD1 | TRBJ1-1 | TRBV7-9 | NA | CASSLGGQGKVNTEAFF | TGTGCCAGCAGCTTAGGTGGACAGGGGAAGGTGAACACTGAAGCTTTCTTT
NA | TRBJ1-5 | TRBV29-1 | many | CSVSPGFSNQPQHF | TGCAGCGTCTCACCAGGGTTTAGCAATCAGCCCCAGCATTTT
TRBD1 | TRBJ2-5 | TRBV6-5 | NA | CASSFAGTVGETQYF | TGTGCCAGCAGTTTCGCCGGGACAGTCGGAGAGACCCAGTACTTC
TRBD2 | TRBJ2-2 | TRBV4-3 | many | CASSQDMRGANTGELFF | TGCGCCAGCAGCCAAGATATGCGGGGGGCGAACACCGGGGAGCTGTTTTTT
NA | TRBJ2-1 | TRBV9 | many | CASSVDVGGEQFF | TGTGCCAGCAGCGTAGACGTGGGAGGTGAGCAGTTCTTC
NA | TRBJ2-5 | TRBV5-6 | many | CASSSIEGLETQYF | TGTGCCAGCAGCTCGATCGAGGGCCTAGAGACCCAGTACTTC
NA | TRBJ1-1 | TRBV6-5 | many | CASSYEGRGTEAFF | TGTGCCAGCAGTTACGAGGGGAGGGGCACTGAAGCTTTCTTT
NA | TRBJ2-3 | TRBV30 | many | CAWGITDTQYF | TGTGCCTGGGGTATCACAGATACGCAGTATTTT
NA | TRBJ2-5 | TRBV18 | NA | CASSTDPLLLETQYF | TGTGCCAGCTCAACGGACCCTCTACTACTAGAGACCCAGTACTTC
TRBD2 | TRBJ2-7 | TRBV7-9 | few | CASSFSLAGDQYF | TGTGCCAGCAGCTTCTCGCTAGCGGGAGACCAGTACTTC
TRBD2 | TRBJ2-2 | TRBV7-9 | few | CASSHAGRGLADMNTGELFF | TGTGCCAGCAGCCACGCCGGTAGGGGACTAGCGGATATGAACACCGGGGAGCTGTTTTTT
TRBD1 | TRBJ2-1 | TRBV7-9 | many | CASSPTDGDSLLGEQFF | TGTGCCAGCAGCCCCACAGACGGGGACAGTCTTTTAGGTGAGCAGTTCTTC